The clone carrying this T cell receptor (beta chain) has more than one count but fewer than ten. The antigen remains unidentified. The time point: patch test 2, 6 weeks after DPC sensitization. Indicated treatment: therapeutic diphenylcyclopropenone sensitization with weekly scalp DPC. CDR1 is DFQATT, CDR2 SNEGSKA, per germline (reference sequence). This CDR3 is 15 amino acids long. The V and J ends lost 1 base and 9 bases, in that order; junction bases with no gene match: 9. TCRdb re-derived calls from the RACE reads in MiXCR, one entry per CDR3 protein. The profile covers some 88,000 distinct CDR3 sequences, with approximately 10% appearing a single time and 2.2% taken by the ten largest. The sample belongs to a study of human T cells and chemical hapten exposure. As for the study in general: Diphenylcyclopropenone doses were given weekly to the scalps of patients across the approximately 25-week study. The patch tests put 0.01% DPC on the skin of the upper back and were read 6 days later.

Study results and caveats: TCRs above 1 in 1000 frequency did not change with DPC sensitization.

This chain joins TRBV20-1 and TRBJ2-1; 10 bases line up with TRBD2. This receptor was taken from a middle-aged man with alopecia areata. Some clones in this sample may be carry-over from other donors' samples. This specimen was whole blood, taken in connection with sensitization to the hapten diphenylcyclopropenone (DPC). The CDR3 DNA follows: TGCAGTGCTAGAGGGGGGGCTAGCGGGAGCATTGAGCAGTTCTTC. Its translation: CSARGGASGSIEQFF.